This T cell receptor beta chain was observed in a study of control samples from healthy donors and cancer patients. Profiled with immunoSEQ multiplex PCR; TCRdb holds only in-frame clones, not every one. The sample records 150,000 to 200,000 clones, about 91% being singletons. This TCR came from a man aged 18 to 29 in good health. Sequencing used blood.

CDR3 nucleotide sequence: TGTGCCAGCAGCCCTAGGGGGGGCCAGTACAATGAGCAGTTCTTC. This codes for CASSPRGGQYNEQFF. J is TRBJ2-1 and V is TRBV9; a weak D match, TRBD2 (7 bases). This CDR3 comprises 15 residues. The germline V gene has CDR1 SGDLS and CDR2 YYNGEE. V dropped 4 bases and J dropped 4 bases, with 15 bases sitting between them.